The rows below give T cell receptor beta chains drawn from one sample of a study of T-cell memory formation after mild COVID-19. TCRdb reprocessed the 5' RACE reads with MiXCR, giving one entry per CDR3 protein. This sample has under 150,000 distinct CDR3 sequences, with roughly 20% found just once. Sequenced: PBMCs or a T cell subset sorted from them (not recorded which). The source of these receptors is a man younger than 35 who had mild COVID-19 (a few samples of this study predate the infection). Cell type and time point are not known. CDR3s include the opening cysteine and the closing phenylalanine or tryptophan. A D gene is named only where the DNA matches it firmly. Size is stated for part of the rows, as once, few or many counts, or as a class when the clone is expanded.

J: TRBJ1-3; D: NA; V: TRBV5-1; size: few; CDR3: CASSLFSRTEELYF; DNA: TGCGCCAGCAGCTTGTTCTCCCGGACAGAGGAGTTATATTTT
J: TRBJ2-6; D: TRBD1; V: TRBV4-1; size: NA; CDR3: CASSQRAGGTGANVLTF; DNA: TGCGCCAGCAGCCAAAGGGCAGGGGGTACCGGGGCCAACGTCCTGACTTTC
J: TRBJ2-1; D: NA; V: TRBV13; size: NA; CDR3: CASSPNPREQFF; DNA: TGTGCCAGCAGCCCAAATCCAAGAGAGCAGTTCTTC
J: TRBJ2-2; D: TRBD2; V: TRBV29-1; size: few; CDR3: CSVEGVAGGYTGELFF; DNA: TGCAGCGTTGAAGGGGTAGCGGGGGGTTACACCGGGGAGCTGTTTTTT
J: TRBJ1-5; D: NA; V: TRBV4-1; size: NA; CDR3: CASSQDQGSNQPQHF; DNA: TGCGCCAGCAGCCAAGATCAGGGTAGCAATCAGCCCCAGCATTTT
J: TRBJ1-1; D: NA; V: TRBV6-1; size: many; CDR3: CATDSKETHTEAFF; DNA: TGTGCCACCGACTCCAAGGAGACCCACACTGAAGCTTTCTTT
J: TRBJ1-1; D: NA; V: TRBV12-3/TRBV12-4; size: NA; CDR3: CASSYLRGGTEAFF; DNA: TGTGCCAGCAGCTACCTCCGGGGCGGCACTGAAGCTTTCTTT
J: TRBJ1-2; D: TRBD1; V: TRBV2; size: few; CDR3: CASSENSRPLTGRYGYTF; DNA: TGTGCCAGCAGTGAAAATTCCAGACCACTGACAGGGCGCTATGGCTACACCTTC
J: TRBJ1-1; D: NA; V: TRBV30; size: NA; CDR3: CAWSQHPQGAEAFF; DNA: TGTGCCTGGAGTCAACACCCACAGGGCGCTGAAGCTTTCTTT
J: TRBJ2-2; D: NA; V: TRBV5-1; size: NA; CDR3: CASSPGLGGELFF; DNA: TGCGCCAGCTCACCGGGTCTCGGCGGGGAGCTGTTTTTT
J: TRBJ2-3; D: NA; V: TRBV4-1; size: many; CDR3: CASSQDWGRVIVSSTDTQYF; DNA: TGCGCCAGCAGCCAAGATTGGGGCAGGGTTATTGTTTCTAGCACAGATACGCAGTATTTT
J: TRBJ2-3; D: NA; V: TRBV29-1; size: NA; CDR3: CSVREADTQYF; DNA: TGCAGCGTCAGGGAGGCAGATACGCAGTATTTT
J: TRBJ1-6; D: NA; V: TRBV25-1; size: NA; CDR3: CASSESLRSSYNSPLHF; DNA: TGTGCCAGCAGTGAATCGTTAAGGAGCTCCTATAATTCACCCCTCCACTTT
J: TRBJ2-2; D: NA; V: TRBV11-2; size: few; CDR3: CASLAAGELFF; DNA: TGTGCCAGCCTCGCAGCCGGGGAGCTGTTTTTT
J: TRBJ1-2; D: TRBD1; V: TRBV6-6; size: few; CDR3: CASSPSTGGGYGYTF; DNA: TGTGCCAGCAGCCCTTCGACAGGGGGCGGCTATGGCTACACCTTC
J: TRBJ2-5; D: NA; V: TRBV4-1; size: NA; CDR3: CASSQAPGETQYF; DNA: TGCGCCAGCAGCCAAGCGCCCGGGGAGACCCAGTACTTC
J: TRBJ1-2; D: NA; V: TRBV6-2/TRBV6-3; size: NA; CDR3: CASSYSTGTYGYTF; DNA: TGTGCCAGCAGTTACTCGACGGGTACCTATGGCTACACCTTC
J: TRBJ2-1; D: TRBD2; V: TRBV7-2; size: few; CDR3: CASSLVAGGATDEQFF; DNA: TGTGCCAGCAGCTTAGTAGCGGGGGGGGCGACGGATGAGCAGTTCTTC
J: TRBJ1-1; D: TRBD1; V: TRBV14; size: NA; CDR3: CASSQGTGMNTEAFF; DNA: TGTGCCAGCAGCCAAGGGACAGGGATGAACACTGAAGCTTTCTTT
J: TRBJ1-1; D: NA; V: TRBV2; size: NA; CDR3: CASSSPGAGGTEAFF; DNA: TGTGCCAGCAGCTCTCCAGGGGCGGGAGGCACTGAAGCTTTCTTT
J: TRBJ2-3; D: NA; V: TRBV12-3/TRBV12-4; size: NA; CDR3: CASRDNTDTQYF; DNA: TGTGCCAGCAGAGACAACACAGATACGCAGTATTTT
J: TRBJ2-1; D: TRBD2; V: TRBV20-1; size: NA; CDR3: CSARDQAGGREQFF; DNA: TGCAGTGCTAGAGATCAGGCGGGGGGCCGGGAGCAGTTCTTC
J: TRBJ2-6; D: NA; V: TRBV20-1; size: few; CDR3: CSARDLRSSGANVLTF; DNA: TGCAGTGCTAGAGATCTTCGTTCCTCTGGGGCCAACGTCCTGACTTTC
J: TRBJ2-1; D: NA; V: TRBV9; size: NA; CDR3: CASSAESEQFF; DNA: TGTGCCAGCAGCGCAGAGAGTGAGCAGTTCTTC
J: TRBJ2-7; D: TRBD2; V: TRBV4-3; size: NA; CDR3: CASSPKLAGAHYEQYF; DNA: TGCGCCAGCAGCCCGAAACTAGCGGGGGCTCACTACGAGCAGTACTTC
J: TRBJ2-3; D: TRBD2; V: TRBV7-8; size: few; CDR3: CASSPRGTHRYTQYF; DNA: TGTGCCAGCAGCCCGCGGGGGACGCACAGATATACGCAGTATTTT
J: TRBJ1-2; D: TRBD1; V: TRBV6-5; size: few; CDR3: CASSYSTGNGYTF; DNA: TGTGCCAGCAGTTATTCGACAGGGAACGGCTACACCTTC
J: TRBJ2-3; D: NA; V: TRBV27; size: few; CDR3: CATTPGGSDTQYF; DNA: TGTGCCACCACGCCCGGGGGCTCAGATACGCAGTATTTT
J: TRBJ1-5; D: NA; V: TRBV5-6; size: few; CDR3: CASTASNQPQHF; DNA: TGTGCCAGCACAGCTAGCAATCAGCCCCAGCATTTT
J: TRBJ2-1; D: TRBD1; V: TRBV20-1; size: few; CDR3: CSANRDRMDNNEQFF; DNA: TGCAGTGCCAACCGGGACAGGATGGACAACAATGAGCAGTTCTTC
J: TRBJ2-7; D: NA; V: TRBV4-2; size: NA; CDR3: CASSQPNSGQQYF; DNA: TGTGCCAGCAGCCAGCCAAACAGCGGGCAGCAGTACTTC
J: TRBJ2-2; D: TRBD1; V: TRBV5-1; size: few; CDR3: CASSARGQDTGELFF; DNA: TGCGCCAGCAGCGCCAGGGGGCAGGACACCGGGGAGCTGTTTTTT
J: TRBJ2-3; D: TRBD2; V: TRBV7-6; size: few; CDR3: CASSRAGGRTDTQYF; DNA: TGTGCCAGCAGTAGAGCGGGGGGGCGCACAGATACGCAGTATTTT